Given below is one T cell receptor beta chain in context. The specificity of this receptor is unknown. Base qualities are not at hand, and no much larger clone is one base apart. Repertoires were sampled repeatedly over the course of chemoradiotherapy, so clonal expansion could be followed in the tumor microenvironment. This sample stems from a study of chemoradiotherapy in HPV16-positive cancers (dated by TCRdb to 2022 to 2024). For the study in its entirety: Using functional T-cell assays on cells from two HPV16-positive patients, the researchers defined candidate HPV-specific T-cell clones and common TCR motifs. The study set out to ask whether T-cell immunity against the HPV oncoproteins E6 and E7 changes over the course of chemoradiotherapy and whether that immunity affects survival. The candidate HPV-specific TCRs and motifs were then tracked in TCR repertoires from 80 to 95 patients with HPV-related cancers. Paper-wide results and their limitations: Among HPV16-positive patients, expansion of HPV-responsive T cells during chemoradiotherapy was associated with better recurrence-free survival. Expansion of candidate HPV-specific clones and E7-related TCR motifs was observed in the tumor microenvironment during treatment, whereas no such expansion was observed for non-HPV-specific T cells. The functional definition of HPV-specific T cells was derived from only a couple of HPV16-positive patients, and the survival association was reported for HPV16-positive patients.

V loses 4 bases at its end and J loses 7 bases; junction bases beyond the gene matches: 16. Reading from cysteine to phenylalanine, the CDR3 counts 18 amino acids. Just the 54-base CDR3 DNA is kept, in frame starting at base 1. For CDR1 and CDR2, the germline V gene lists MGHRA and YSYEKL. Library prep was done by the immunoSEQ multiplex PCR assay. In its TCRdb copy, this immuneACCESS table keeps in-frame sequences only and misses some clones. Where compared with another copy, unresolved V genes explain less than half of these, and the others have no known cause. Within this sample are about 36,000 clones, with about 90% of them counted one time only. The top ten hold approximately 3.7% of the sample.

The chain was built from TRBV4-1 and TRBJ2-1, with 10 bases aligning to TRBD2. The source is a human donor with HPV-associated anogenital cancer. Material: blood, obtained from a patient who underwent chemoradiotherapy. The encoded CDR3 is CASSPQGRTSGLWNEQFF. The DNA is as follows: TGCGCCAGCAGCCCCCAGGGCCGGACTAGCGGCCTGTGGAATGAGCAGTTCTTC.